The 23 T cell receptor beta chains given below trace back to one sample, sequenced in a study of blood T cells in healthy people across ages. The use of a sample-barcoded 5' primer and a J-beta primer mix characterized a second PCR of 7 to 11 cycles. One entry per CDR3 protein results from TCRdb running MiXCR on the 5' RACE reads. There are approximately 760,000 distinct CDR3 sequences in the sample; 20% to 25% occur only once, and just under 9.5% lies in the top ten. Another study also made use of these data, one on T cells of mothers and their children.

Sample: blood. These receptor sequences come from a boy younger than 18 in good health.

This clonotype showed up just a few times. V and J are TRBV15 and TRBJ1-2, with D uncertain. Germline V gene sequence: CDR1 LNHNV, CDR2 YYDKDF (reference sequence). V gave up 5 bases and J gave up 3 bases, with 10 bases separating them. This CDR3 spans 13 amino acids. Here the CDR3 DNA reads TGTGCCACCAGCGTAGGCTGGGACTATGGCTACACCTTC. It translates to CATSVGWDYGYTF.

CDR3 in amino acids: CASSQVRTDTQYF. CDR3 sequence (DNA): TGTGCCAGCAGCCAAGTGAGGACAGATACGCAGTATTTT. V and J are TRBV3-1 and TRBJ2-3; D is ambiguous. The germline V gene has CDR1 LGHDT and CDR2 YNNKEL (reference sequence). The CDR3 consists of 13 residues. V gave up 1 base and J gave up 3 bases, with 5 bases separating them.

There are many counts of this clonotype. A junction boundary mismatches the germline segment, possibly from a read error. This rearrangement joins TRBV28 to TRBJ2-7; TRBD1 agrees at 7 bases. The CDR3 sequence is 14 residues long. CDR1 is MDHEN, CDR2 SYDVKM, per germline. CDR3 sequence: CASSLPGQPLVGNF. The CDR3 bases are TGTGCCAGCAGTTTACCGGGACAGCCTTTAGTGGGGAACTTC.

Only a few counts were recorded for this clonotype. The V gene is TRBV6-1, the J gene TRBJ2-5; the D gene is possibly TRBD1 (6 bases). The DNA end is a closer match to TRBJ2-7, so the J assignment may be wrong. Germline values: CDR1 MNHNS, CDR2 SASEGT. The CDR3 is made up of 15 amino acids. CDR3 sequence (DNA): TGTGCCAGCAGTCTAGCCGGGACACCAATTTACGAGCAGTACTTC. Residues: CASSLAGTPIYEQYF.

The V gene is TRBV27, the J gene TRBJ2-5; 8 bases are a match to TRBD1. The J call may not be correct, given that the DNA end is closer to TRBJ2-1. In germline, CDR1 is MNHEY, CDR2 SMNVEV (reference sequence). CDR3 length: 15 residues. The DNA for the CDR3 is TGTGCCAGCAGTTTGTCACAGGGGGCCTACAATGAGCAGTTCTTC. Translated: CASSLSQGAYNEQFF.

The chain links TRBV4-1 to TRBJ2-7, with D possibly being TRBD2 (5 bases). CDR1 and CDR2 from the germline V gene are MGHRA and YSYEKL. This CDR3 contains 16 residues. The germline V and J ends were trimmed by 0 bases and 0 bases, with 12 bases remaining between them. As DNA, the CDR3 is TGCGCCAGCAGCCAAGAAGCGGACGTGAGCTCCTACGAGCAGTACTTC. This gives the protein CASSQEADVSSYEQYF.

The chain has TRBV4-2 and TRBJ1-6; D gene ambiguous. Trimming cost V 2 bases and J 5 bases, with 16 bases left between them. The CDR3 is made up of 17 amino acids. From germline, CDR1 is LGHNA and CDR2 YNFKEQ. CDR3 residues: CASSQIFPPRDNSPLHF. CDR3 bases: TGTGCCAGCAGCCAAATTTTCCCTCCCCGGGATAATTCACCCCTCCACTTT.

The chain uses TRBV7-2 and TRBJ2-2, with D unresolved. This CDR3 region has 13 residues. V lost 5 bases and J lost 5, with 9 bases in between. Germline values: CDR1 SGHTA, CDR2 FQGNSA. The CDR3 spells CASSPTRTGELFF. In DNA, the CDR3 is TGTGCCAGCAGCCCTACAAGGACCGGGGAGCTGTTTTTT.

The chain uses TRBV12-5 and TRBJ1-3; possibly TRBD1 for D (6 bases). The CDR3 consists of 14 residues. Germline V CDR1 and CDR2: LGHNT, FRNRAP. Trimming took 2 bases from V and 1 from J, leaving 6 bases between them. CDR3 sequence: CASGLTGSGNTIYF. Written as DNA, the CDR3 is TGTGCTAGTGGTTTGACAGGGTCTGGAAACACCATATATTTT.

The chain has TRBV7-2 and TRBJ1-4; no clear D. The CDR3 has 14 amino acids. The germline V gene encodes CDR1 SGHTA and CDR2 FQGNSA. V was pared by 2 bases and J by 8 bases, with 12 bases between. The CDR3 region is CASSLRGNGEKLFF. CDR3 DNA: TGTGCCAGCAGCTTAAGAGGGAATGGAGAAAAACTGTTTTTT.

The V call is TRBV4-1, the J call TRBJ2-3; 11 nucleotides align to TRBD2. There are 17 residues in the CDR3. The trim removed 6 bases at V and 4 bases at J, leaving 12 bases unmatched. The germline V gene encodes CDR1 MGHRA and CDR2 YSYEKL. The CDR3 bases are TGCGCCAGCAGTCCAATAGCGGGAGGGCCTATGGCAGATACGCAGTATTTT. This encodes CASSPIAGGPMADTQYF.

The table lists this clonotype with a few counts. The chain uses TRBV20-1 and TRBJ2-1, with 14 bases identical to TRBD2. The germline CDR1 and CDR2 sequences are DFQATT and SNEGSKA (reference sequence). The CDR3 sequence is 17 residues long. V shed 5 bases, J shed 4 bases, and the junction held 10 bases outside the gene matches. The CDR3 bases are TGCAGTGCTGGGGGGGGGACTAGCGGGAGCGCTTACAATGAGCAGTTCTTC. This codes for CSAGGGTSGSAYNEQFF.

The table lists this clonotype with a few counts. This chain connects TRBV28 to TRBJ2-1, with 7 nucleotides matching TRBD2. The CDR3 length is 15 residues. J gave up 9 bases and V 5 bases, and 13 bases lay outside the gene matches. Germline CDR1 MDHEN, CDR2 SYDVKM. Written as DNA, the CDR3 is TGTGCCAGCAGTATGGTCCAGCGGGATTGGACTGAGCAGTTCTTC. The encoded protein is CASSMVQRDWTEQFF.

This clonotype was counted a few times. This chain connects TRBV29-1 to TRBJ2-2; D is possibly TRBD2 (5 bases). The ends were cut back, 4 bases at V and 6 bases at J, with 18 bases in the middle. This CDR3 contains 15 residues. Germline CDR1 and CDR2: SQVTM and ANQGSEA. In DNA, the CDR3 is TGCAGCGTTGTATCGGAGGAGCGCCACCCCGGGGAGCTGTTTTTT. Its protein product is CSVVSEERHPGELFF.

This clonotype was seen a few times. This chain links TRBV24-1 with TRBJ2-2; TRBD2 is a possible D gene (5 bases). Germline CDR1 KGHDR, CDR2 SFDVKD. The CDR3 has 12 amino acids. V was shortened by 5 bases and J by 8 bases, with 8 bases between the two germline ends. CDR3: CATSAGSGELFF. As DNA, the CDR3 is TGTGCCACCAGTGCTGGGAGTGGGGAGCTGTTTTTT.

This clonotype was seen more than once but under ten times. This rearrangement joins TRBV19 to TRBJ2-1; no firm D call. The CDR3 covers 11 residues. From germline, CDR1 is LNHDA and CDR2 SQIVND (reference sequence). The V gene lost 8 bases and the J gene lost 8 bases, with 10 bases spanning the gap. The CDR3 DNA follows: TGTGCCAGTTCTTACTTCTATGAGCAGTTCTTC. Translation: CASSYFYEQFF.

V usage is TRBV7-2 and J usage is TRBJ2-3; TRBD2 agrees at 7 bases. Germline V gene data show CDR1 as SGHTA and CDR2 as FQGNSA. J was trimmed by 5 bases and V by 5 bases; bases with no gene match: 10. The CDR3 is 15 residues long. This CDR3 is CASSDGTTLVDTQYF. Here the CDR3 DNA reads TGTGCCAGCAGCGACGGGACTACCCTAGTAGATACGCAGTATTTT.

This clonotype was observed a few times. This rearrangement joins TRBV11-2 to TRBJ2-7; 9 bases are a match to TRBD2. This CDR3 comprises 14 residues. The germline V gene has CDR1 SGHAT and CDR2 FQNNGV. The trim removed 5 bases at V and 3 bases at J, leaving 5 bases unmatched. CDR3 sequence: CASSPALAGYEQYF. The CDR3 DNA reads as TGTGCCAGCAGCCCAGCACTAGCGGGCTACGAGCAGTACTTC. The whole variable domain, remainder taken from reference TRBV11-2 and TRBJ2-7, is EAGVAQSPRYKIIEKRQSVAFWCNPISGHATLYWYQQILGQGPKLLIQFQNNGVVDDSQLPKDRFSAERLKGVDSTLKIQPAKLEDSAVYLCASSPALAGYEQYFGPGTRLTVT.

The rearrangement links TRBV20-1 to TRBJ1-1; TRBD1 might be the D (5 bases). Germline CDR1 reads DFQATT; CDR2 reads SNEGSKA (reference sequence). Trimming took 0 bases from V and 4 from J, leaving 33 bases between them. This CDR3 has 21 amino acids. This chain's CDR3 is CSARDRALYGLNQGRVTEAFF. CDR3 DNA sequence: TGCAGTGCTAGAGATCGGGCTCTCTATGGACTTAATCAGGGAAGGGTCACTGAAGCTTTCTTT.

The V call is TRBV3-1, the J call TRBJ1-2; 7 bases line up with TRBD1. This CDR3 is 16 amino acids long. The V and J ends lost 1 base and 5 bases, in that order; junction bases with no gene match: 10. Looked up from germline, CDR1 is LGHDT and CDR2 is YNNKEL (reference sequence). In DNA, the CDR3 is TGTGCCAGCAGCCAAGTTAACCCGGGACAGCAGTATGGCTACACCTTC. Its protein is CASSQVNPGQQYGYTF.

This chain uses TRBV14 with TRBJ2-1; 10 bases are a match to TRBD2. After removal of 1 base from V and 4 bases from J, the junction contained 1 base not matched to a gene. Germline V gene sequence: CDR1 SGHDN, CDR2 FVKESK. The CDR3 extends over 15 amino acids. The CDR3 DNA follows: TGTGCCAGCAGCCAAGCACTAGCGGGATACAATGAGCAGTTCTTC. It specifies CASSQALAGYNEQFF.

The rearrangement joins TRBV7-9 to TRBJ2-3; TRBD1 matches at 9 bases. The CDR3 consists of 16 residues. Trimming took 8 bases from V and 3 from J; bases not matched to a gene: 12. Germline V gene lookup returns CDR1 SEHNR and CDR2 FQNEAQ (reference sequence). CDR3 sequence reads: CASAIRDRAETDTQYF. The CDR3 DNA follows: TGTGCCAGCGCCATACGGGACAGGGCCGAGACAGATACGCAGTATTTT.

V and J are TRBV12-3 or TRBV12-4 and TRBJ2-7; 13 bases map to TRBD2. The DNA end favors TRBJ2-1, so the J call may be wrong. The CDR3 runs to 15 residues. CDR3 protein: CASRKGLAGYNEQFF. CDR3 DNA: TGTGCCAGCAGAAAGGGACTAGCGGGATACAATGAGCAGTTCTTC.